This paragraph reports one T cell receptor (beta chain). These data belong to a study of naive CD8 T cells in extremely preterm neonates. Sequenced by immunoSEQ multiplex PCR; TCRdb stores in-frame clones only, minus some. The sample records around 5,000 clones, 95% to 98% being singletons. The CDR3 has 15 residues. Germline CDR1 reads MNHEY; CDR2 reads SMNVEV (reference sequence). The germline V and J ends were trimmed by 5 bases and 5 bases, with 19 bases remaining between them. Cord blood came from elective full-term cesareans at about 37-41 weeks without labor or membrane rupture. The origin of this receptor is a newborn in good health. The sequencing sample was made of naive CD8+ T cells from cord blood. The chain is built from TRBV27 and TRBJ2-7; D call uncertain. CDR3 coding DNA: TGTGCCAGCAGTCCCCCGACATCCACTCAGGACGAGCAGTACTTC. Amino acid sequence: CASSPPTSTQDEQYF.